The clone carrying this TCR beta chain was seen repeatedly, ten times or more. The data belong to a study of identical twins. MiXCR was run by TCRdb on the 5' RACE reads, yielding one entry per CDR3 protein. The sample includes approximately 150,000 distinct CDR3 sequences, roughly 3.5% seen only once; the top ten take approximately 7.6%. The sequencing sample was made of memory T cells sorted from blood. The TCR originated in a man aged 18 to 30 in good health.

CDR3 residues: CASSLGAVKETQYF. The CDR3 region has the DNA TGTGCCAGCAGCTTAGGGGCAGTTAAAGAGACCCAGTACTTC. The chain has TRBV7-8 and TRBJ2-5; D not certain. This CDR3 contains 14 residues. Germline V gene sequence: CDR1 SGHVS, CDR2 FQNEAQ. Between the trimmed V and J ends, which lost 1 base and 3 bases, there was a span of 9 bases.